These T cell receptor beta chains were read from a single sample in a study of control samples from healthy donors and cancer patients. Sequencing was performed with immunoSEQ multiplex PCR; in TCRdb, only in-frame clones are kept and a portion is missing. The sample has 80,000 or so clones, 94% seen once. The specimen sequenced was blood. The receptor source for this set is a woman aged 40 to 50 in good health. Both conserved end residues are part of each CDR3. D genes are given only for firm matches. Only part of the rows carry a size: once, few, many, or a class if the clone is expanded.

d_gene,j_gene,v_gene,abundance,CDR3aa,CDR3nt
NA,TRBJ2-4,TRBV7-9,NA,CASSPTGSPIVSQYF,TGTGCCAGCAGCCCTACAGGGTCCCCCATCGTGTCTCAGTACTTC
NA,TRBJ2-6,TRBV18,NA,CASSPMESGANVLTF,TGTGCCAGCTCACCTATGGAATCTGGGGCCAACGTCCTGACTTTC
TRBD2,TRBJ2-2,TRBV3-1/TRBV3-2,NA,CASSQTRGASSGGPPGELFF,TGTGCCAGCAGCCAAACAAGGGGGGCATCTAGCGGGGGGCCCCCCGGGGAGCTGTTTTTT
NA,TRBJ2-7,TRBV7-9,NA,CASSSLTSAPALEQYF,TGTGCCAGCAGCTCCCTCACGTCCGCCCCCGCCCTCGAGCAGTACTTC
NA,TRBJ1-5,TRBV6-4,NA,CASSLDNNQPQHF,TGTGCCAGCAGCCTGGACAACAATCAGCCCCAGCATTTT
NA,TRBJ2-7,TRBV7-9,NA,CASSLISYEQYF,TGTGCCAGCAGCTTGATTTCCTACGAGCAGTACTTC
TRBD2,TRBJ2-1,TRBV3-1/TRBV3-2,NA,CASSPSGRIFNEQFF,TGTGCCAGCAGTCCTAGCGGGAGAATCTTCAATGAGCAGTTCTTC
TRBD2,TRBJ2-7,TRBV20-1,NA,CSASLAGGPGDEQYF,TGCAGTGCTAGTTTAGCGGGAGGGCCGGGGGACGAGCAGTACTTC
TRBD1,TRBJ1-2,TRBV9,NA,CASTQGGGQYGYTF,TGTGCCAGCACCCAAGGCGGGGGACAGTATGGCTACACCTTC
TRBD1,TRBJ2-5,TRBV6-5,NA,CASSYSPGQQETQYF,TGTGCCAGCAGTTACTCACCGGGACAGCAAGAGACCCAGTACTTC
NA,TRBJ2-5,TRBV25-1,NA,CASSDTGTQEEETQYF,TGTGCCAGCAGTGACACCGGGACCCAGGAGGAGGAGACCCAGTACTTC
NA,TRBJ1-1,TRBV20-1,few,CSARSPEAFF,TGCAGTGCTAGATCACCTGAAGCTTTCTTT
NA,TRBJ1-2,TRBV6-5,NA,CASTPGLYGYTF,TGTGCCAGCACCCCAGGACTCTATGGCTACACCTTC
NA,TRBJ1-2,TRBV6-2/TRBV6-3,NA,CASSYSPAATIYTF,TGTGCCAGCAGTTACTCTCCAGCGGCCACGATCTACACCTTC
TRBD1,TRBJ1-2,TRBV5-6,NA,CASSSSAGQLTGGYTF,TGTGCCAGCAGCTCGTCTGCGGGACAGTTAACGGGCGGCTACACCTTC
TRBD1,TRBJ1-4,TRBV5-1,NA,CASSLGQGNEKLFF,TGCGCCAGCAGCTTGGGACAGGGGAATGAAAAACTGTTTTTT
NA,TRBJ1-2,TRBV24-1,NA,CATSDFTAPYGYTF,TGTGCCACCAGTGATTTCACGGCGCCGTATGGCTACACCTTC
TRBD2,TRBJ2-1,TRBV4-1,NA,CASSQGGDYKFF,TGCGCCAGCAGCCAGGGGGGGGACTACAAGTTCTTC
NA,TRBJ1-1,TRBV18,NA,CASSPTENTEAFF,TGTGCCAGCTCACCAACCGAAAACACTGAAGCTTTCTTT
TRBD1,TRBJ2-1,TRBV28,NA,CASSSGTGGRNEQFF,TGTGCCAGCAGTTCGGGGACAGGGGGTCGAAATGAGCAGTTCTTC
NA,TRBJ1-5,TRBV6-4,NA,CASSDSPGQPQHF,TGTGCCAGCAGTGACTCGCCAGGCCAGCCCCAGCATTTT
TRBD1,TRBJ2-3,TRBV6-2/TRBV6-3,NA,CASSRGTASTDTQYF,TGTGCCAGCAGCCGTGGGACAGCTAGCACAGATACGCAGTATTTT
NA,TRBJ2-5,TRBV7-8,NA,CASSLSVGSSETQYF,TGTGCCAGCAGCTTAAGCGTCGGGAGCTCGGAGACCCAGTACTTC
NA,TRBJ2-5,TRBV7-9,few,CASSTVRGQETQYF,TGTGCCAGCAGCACCGTGAGGGGCCAAGAGACCCAGTACTTC
NA,TRBJ2-7,TRBV7-6,NA,CASSPASYEQYF,TGTGCCAGCAGCCCCGCCTCCTACGAGCAGTACTTC